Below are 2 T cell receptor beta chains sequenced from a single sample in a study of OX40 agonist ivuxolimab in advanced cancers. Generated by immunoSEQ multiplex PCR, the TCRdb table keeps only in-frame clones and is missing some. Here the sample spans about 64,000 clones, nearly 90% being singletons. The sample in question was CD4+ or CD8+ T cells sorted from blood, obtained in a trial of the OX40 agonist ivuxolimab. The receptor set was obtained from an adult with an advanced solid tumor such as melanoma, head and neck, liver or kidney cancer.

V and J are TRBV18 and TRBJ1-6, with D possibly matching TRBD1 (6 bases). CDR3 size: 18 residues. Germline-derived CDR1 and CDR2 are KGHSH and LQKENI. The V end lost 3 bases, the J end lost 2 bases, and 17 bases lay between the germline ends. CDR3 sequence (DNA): TGTGCCAGCTCACCGTTGCAAAGAGGGGGGGCCTATAATTCACCCCTCCACTTT. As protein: CASSPLQRGGAYNSPLHF.

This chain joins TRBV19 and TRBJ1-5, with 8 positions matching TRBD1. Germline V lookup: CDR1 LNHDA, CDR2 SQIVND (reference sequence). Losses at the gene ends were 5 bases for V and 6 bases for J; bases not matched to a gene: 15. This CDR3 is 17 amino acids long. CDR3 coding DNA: TGTGCCAGTAGTCTACGGGACAGGCTTGAAGCGGGTCAGCCCCAGCATTTT. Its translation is CASSLRDRLEAGQPQHF.